Each of the 32 T cell receptor beta chains below was sequenced from the same sample in a study of shared clonotypes between healthy human individuals. The table came from immunoSEQ multiplex PCR; TCRdb's copy has only in-frame clones and leaves some out. This table has about 2 million clones, 90% to 95% appearing once. Sequenced sample: naive CD4+ T cells sorted from blood. The subset is: CD45RA+ positively selected. These receptors originate from a young man in good health.

The chain is built from TRBV6-5 and TRBJ1-2, with TRBD1 matching 11 bases. Per germline, CDR1 MNHEY and CDR2 SVGAGI. The V segment lost 5 bases and the J segment 2 bases; nucleotides outside the gene matches: 4. The CDR3 totals 15 residues. CDR3 residues: CASSPGQGGNYGYTF. CDR3 bases: TGTGCCAGCAGTCCGGGACAGGGGGGCAACTATGGCTACACCTTC.

The genes are TRBV5-1 and TRBJ2-1; TRBD2 matches at 11 bases. The CDR3 has 15 residues. CDR1 SGHRS and CDR2 YFSETQ come from the germline V gene. V shed 5 bases, J shed 6 bases, and the junction held 7 bases outside the gene matches. Written as DNA, the CDR3 is TGCGCCAGCAGTCCGACTAGCGGGAAGATCAATGAGCAGTTCTTC. This gives the protein CASSPTSGKINEQFF.

A remark on this clone: A much larger clonotype is one base distant, so this may be a read error. J is TRBJ2-7 and V is TRBV5-4; D is ambiguous. Germline loops: CDR1 SGHNT, CDR2 YYREEE (reference sequence). Deletions cut 3 bases from V and 0 bases from J, with 4 bases between. The CDR3 loop spans 12 amino acids. The CDR3 spells CASSSFSYEQYF. The CDR3 bases are TGTGCCAGCAGCTCCTTCTCCTACGAGCAGTACTTC.

The J gene is TRBJ2-7, the V gene TRBV30; no reliable D call. V shed 4 bases and J shed 2 bases, with 12 bases lying between them. Germline lookup yields CDR1 GTSNPN and CDR2 SVGIG (reference sequence). The CDR3 is 13 residues long. The CDR3 DNA reads TGTGCCTGGATCAGGAGAGCACCCTACGAGCAGTACTTC. Residues: CAWIRRAPYEQYF.

This clone was detected only once. The chain is built from TRBV19 and TRBJ2-7, with D possibly TRBD2 on 6 matching bases. Germline CDR1 reads LNHDA; CDR2 reads SQIVND (reference sequence). The CDR3 is 14 residues long. Trimming took off 4 bases at V and 3 bases at J, with 13 bases between the two ends. The CDR3 region is CASSTGEVDYEQYF. In DNA, the CDR3 is TGTGCCAGTAGTACGGGGGAAGTAGACTACGAGCAGTACTTC.

The rearrangement uses TRBV4-3 and TRBJ2-1, with TRBD2 identical over 8 bases. Germline V gives CDR1 LGHNA, CDR2 YSLEER. The V and J ends lost 2 bases and 10 bases, in that order; junction bases with no gene match: 13. The CDR3 has 16 amino acids. The CDR3 reads CASSQTGTSIAWEQFF. The DNA for the CDR3 is TGCGCCAGCAGCCAAACCGGGACTAGTATCGCATGGGAGCAGTTCTTC.

This clone was recorded a few times. V and J are TRBV5-3 and TRBJ1-2; maybe TRBD1 (5 bases). TRBV5-3 is an open reading frame whose function is uncertain. V lost 7 bases to trimming and J lost 4 bases, with 8 bases between them. CDR3 length: 11 residues. DNA for the CDR3: TGTGCCAGACAGGGTTCCTATGGCTACACCTTC. Amino acids: CARQGSYGYTF.

This clone has a single count. The chain links TRBV7-2 to TRBJ1-1; no reliable D call. Trimming took 1 base from V and 5 from J, leaving 14 bases between them. The CDR3 sequence is 15 residues long. The germline CDR1 and CDR2 sequences are SGHTA and FQGNSA. The CDR3 DNA sequence: TGTGCCAGCAGCTTAGGTGGGGTTGGGTTTACTGAAGCTTTCTTT. This codes for CASSLGGVGFTEAFF.

The chain uses TRBV7-6 and TRBJ2-7; possibly TRBD2 for D (5 bases). Trimming removed 2 bases from V and 0 bases from J, with 14 bases in between. CDR1 and CDR2 from the germline V gene are SGHVS and FNYEAQ. The CDR3 extends over 16 amino acids. CDR3 amino acids: CASSLFDLRASYEQYF. The CDR3 bases are TGTGCCAGCAGCTTATTTGATTTGAGGGCCTCCTACGAGCAGTACTTC. The variable domain in full, with the rest retrieved from reference TRBV7-6 and TRBJ2-7, is GAGVSQSPRYKVTKRGQDVALRCDPISGHVSLYWYRQALGQGPEFLTYFNYEAQQDKSGLPNDRFSAERPEGSISTLTIQRTEQRDSAMYRCASSLFDLRASYEQYFGPGTRLTVT.

The chain combines TRBV28 with TRBJ2-3, with D tentatively TRBD1 or TRBD2 (5 bases each). CDR1 is MDHEN, CDR2 SYDVKM, per germline. This CDR3 comprises 15 residues. Trimming removed 2 bases at V and 6 bases at J, with 15 bases between. The CDR3 nucleotides read TGTGCCAGCAGTTTACCCCAAATCGGGGCCGATACGCAGTATTTT. Protein product: CASSLPQIGADTQYF.

The gene calls are TRBV6-5 and TRBJ1-2; D remains ambiguous. Trimming removed 4 bases from V and 4 bases from J, with 10 bases in between. The V gene's germline CDR1 is MNHEY and CDR2 SVGAGI. This CDR3 has 13 residues. The CDR3 region is CASSLRSAYGYTF. The CDR3 DNA sequence: TGTGCCAGCAGTTTAAGGTCTGCCTATGGCTACACCTTC.

The genes are TRBV29-1 and TRBJ2-5; D call uncertain. The V gene lost 7 bases and the J gene lost 5 bases, with 14 bases spanning the gap. The CDR3 contains 12 residues. From germline, CDR1 is SQVTM and CDR2 ANQGSEA. The CDR3 DNA reads TGCAGCGCATTAAAGGGCGGCGAGACCCAGTACTTC. It codes for CSALKGGETQYF.

The V gene is TRBV29-1, the J gene TRBJ2-1, with 7 nucleotides matching TRBD2. The germline V gene encodes CDR1 SQVTM and CDR2 ANQGSEA. The V and J ends lost 6 bases and 15 bases, in that order; junction bases with no gene match: 8. This CDR3 region has 10 residues. The CDR3 sequence is CSVETSVPFF. CDR3 DNA: TGCAGCGTAGAAACTAGCGTACCGTTCTTC.

The V gene is TRBV2, the J gene TRBJ2-3, with 8 bases matching TRBD1. The CDR3 runs 16 residues. CDR1 and CDR2 (germline): SNHLY, FYNNEI. The junction had 10 bases not matched to a gene; V was cut back by 1 base and J by 7 bases. The DNA for the CDR3 is TGTGCCAGCAGTGAAGTCATTTGGACAGGGCGATATACGCAGTATTTT. Amino acid sequence: CASSEVIWTGRYTQYF.

V gene TRBV2 combines with J gene TRBJ2-5, with D possibly being TRBD2 (5 bases). The germline CDR1 and CDR2 sequences are SNHLY and FYNNEI. The CDR3 has 11 amino acids. The V end lost 7 bases, the J end lost 4 bases, and 7 bases lay between the germline ends. The CDR3 is CASNLAETQYF. As DNA, the CDR3 is TGTGCCAGCAATCTAGCAGAGACCCAGTACTTC.

This chain links TRBV28 with TRBJ2-7; 7 bases align to TRBD2. The CDR3 consists of 14 residues. V dropped 5 bases and J dropped 5; count of bases not matched to a gene: 9. Germline CDR1 reads MDHEN; CDR2 reads SYDVKM. CDR3 amino acids: CASSTYGAGDEQYF. The CDR3 DNA reads as TGTGCCAGCAGTACGTACGGTGCGGGGGACGAGCAGTACTTC.

The chain employs TRBV30 and TRBJ1-4; D ambiguous. CDR1 and CDR2 from the germline V gene are GTSNPN and SVGIG (reference sequence). The ends were cut back, 3 bases at V and 11 bases at J, with 16 bases in the middle. The CDR3 has 13 amino acids. CDR3 nucleotides: TGTGCCTGGAGGGATAACGTCATCAGCAAACTGTTTTTT. Its translation is CAWRDNVISKLFF.

This clone was detected only once. The chain couples TRBV28 to TRBJ1-1, with 9 bases aligning to TRBD1. The V gene's germline CDR1 is MDHEN and CDR2 SYDVKM. The CDR3 sequence is 14 residues long. Trimming removed 6 bases from V and 6 bases from J; junction bases left unmatched: 8. The CDR3 DNA sequence: TGTGCCAGCAGCCCCGGGACAGGGTATCCTGAAGCTTTCTTT. This sequence encodes CASSPGTGYPEAFF.

A note on this clone: Other nucleotide sequences from this sample produce the same CDR3. The chain carries TRBV28 and TRBJ1-6, with unresolved D. The V end lost 6 bases, the J end lost 7 bases, and 7 bases lay between the germline ends. The CDR3 is 12 residues long. CDR1 is MDHEN and CDR2 is SYDVKM in the germline V gene. CDR3 region: CASSSGNSPLHF. In nucleotides, the CDR3 is TGTGCCAGCAGCTCGGGAAATTCACCCCTCCACTTT.

Note on this clone: This same CDR3 is encoded by further DNA sequences in the sample. V gene TRBV7-2 combines with J gene TRBJ1-2; D gene unclear. Trimming cost V 2 bases and J 4 bases, with 5 bases left between them. The CDR3 loop spans 12 amino acids. The germline V gene has CDR1 SGHTA and CDR2 FQGNSA. CDR3 nucleotide sequence: TGTGCCAGCAGCTTAAGTAGCTATGGCTACACCTTC. The encoded protein is CASSLSSYGYTF.

J is TRBJ2-3 and V is TRBV7-3, with D possibly being TRBD2 (5 bases). The CDR3 is 16 amino acids. V dropped 0 bases and J dropped 3 bases, with 13 bases sitting between them. Germline V gene lookup returns CDR1 SGHTA and CDR2 FQGTGA. The CDR3 loop reads CASSLTNLARTDTQYF. The CDR3 nucleotides read TGTGCCAGCAGCTTAACGAACCTAGCTCGAACAGATACGCAGTATTTT.

The rearrangement uses TRBV15 and TRBJ1-2; 7 bases are shared with TRBD1. Losses at the gene ends were 9 bases for V and 4 bases for J; bases not matched to a gene: 14. The CDR3 sequence is 15 residues long. The germline V gene has CDR1 LNHNV and CDR2 YYDKDF (reference sequence). CDR3 sequence (DNA): TGTGCCACGAAAACAGGGGCCGACCCCTTCTATGGCTACACCTTC. The encoded protein is CATKTGADPFYGYTF. The whole variable domain, filled in from reference TRBV15 and TRBJ1-2, reads DAMVIQNPRYQVTQFGKPVTLSCSQTLNHNVMYWYQQKSSQAPKLLFHYYDKDFNNEADTPDNFQSRRPNTSFCFLDIRSPGLGDTAMYLCATKTGADPFYGYTFGSGTRLTVV.

This sequence joins TRBV28 and TRBJ1-1, with 8 bases lining up with TRBD1. The germline V gene encodes CDR1 MDHEN and CDR2 SYDVKM. The V gene end was trimmed by 10 bases and the J gene end by 1 base; junction bases not matched to a gene: 8. The CDR3 length is 14 residues. This CDR3 reads CAIPPTGENTEAFF. The CDR3 DNA sequence: TGTGCCATACCCCCGACAGGGGAGAACACTGAAGCTTTCTTT.

Remarks on this clone: Distinct nucleotide sequences in the sample also encode this CDR3. This chain links TRBV27 with TRBJ1-6; the D gene is possibly TRBD1 (6 bases). CDR1 is MNHEY and CDR2 is SMNVEV in the germline V gene (reference sequence). V was pared by 4 bases and J by 4 bases, with 8 bases between. This CDR3 has 14 residues. In nucleotides, the CDR3 is TGTGCCAGCAGTTCGGGACAATATAATTCACCCCTCCACTTT. Its protein product is CASSSGQYNSPLHF.

The chain is built from TRBV5-1 and TRBJ1-3, with D tentatively TRBD1 (6 bases). The CDR3 totals 14 residues. Germline V CDR1 and CDR2: SGHRS, YFSETQ. The V and J ends lost 2 bases and 6 bases respectively, with 12 bases between them. CDR3 DNA sequence: TGCGCCAGCAGCTTCTCAGGGGAACAAAACACCATATATTTT. Its translation: CASSFSGEQNTIYF.

Note on this clone: The junction shows a germline mismatch at one end, possibly a read error. V is TRBV7-8 and J is TRBJ2-7, with 11 positions matching TRBD2. The CDR3 sequence is 14 residues long. Per germline, CDR1 SGHVS and CDR2 FQNEAQ. The CDR3 is CASSLAGGTYEQYF. CDR3 nucleotides: TGTGCCAGCAGCCTAGCGGGGGGTACCTACGAGCAGTACTTC.

This chain uses TRBV5-5 with TRBJ1-1; no definite D call. Germline V gene data show CDR1 as SGHKS and CDR2 as YYEKEE (reference sequence). Trimming stripped 4 bases from V and 0 bases from J, with 13 bases between. The CDR3 loop spans 15 amino acids. CDR3 bases: TGTGCCAGCAGCCTACTGGCGACCATGAACACTGAAGCTTTCTTT. It is translated as CASSLLATMNTEAFF.

This rearrangement joins TRBV10-3 to TRBJ1-6; maybe TRBD1 (5 bases). Germline values: CDR1 ENHRY, CDR2 SYGVKD. Between the trimmed V and J ends, which lost 6 bases and 9 bases, there was a span of 15 bases. This CDR3 comprises 14 residues. The CDR3 protein is CAISPDRGGSPLHF. The CDR3 DNA sequence: TGTGCCATCAGCCCTGACCGCGGGGGTTCACCCCTCCACTTT.

A single count supports this clone. The rearrangement joins TRBV5-6 to TRBJ1-5, with TRBD1 as a possible D gene (6 bases). Germline assignment: CDR1 SGHDT and CDR2 YYEEEE. Trimming left V 1 base short and J 9 bases short, with 17 bases between. This CDR3 comprises 15 residues. CDR3 bases: TGTGCCAGCAGCTTGCGGGAGCAGGGGACCCGGCCCCAGCATTTT. Protein product: CASSLREQGTRPQHF.

The V call is TRBV2, the J call TRBJ1-2; possibly TRBD1 for D (6 bases). Per germline, CDR1 SNHLY and CDR2 FYNNEI. The CDR3 extends over 15 amino acids. V lost 2 bases, J lost 4 bases, and 14 bases lay in between. This CDR3 is CASSENNRVGYGYTF. The CDR3 coding sequence is TGTGCCAGCAGTGAAAATAACAGGGTTGGCTATGGCTACACCTTC.

In its sample, this clone was seen a few times. V gene TRBV7-9 combines with J gene TRBJ2-7; TRBD1 aligns across 7 bases. The ends lost 5 bases at V and 2 bases at J; junction bases unmatched: 0. The CDR3 runs to 12 residues. CDR1 SEHNR and CDR2 FQNEAQ come from the germline V gene (reference sequence). The CDR3 coding sequence is TGTGCCAGCAGCGGGACAGCCTACGAGCAGTACTTC. Translating it yields CASSGTAYEQYF. The whole variable domain, remainder taken from reference TRBV7-9 and TRBJ2-7, is DTGVSQNPRHKITKRGQNVTFRCDPISEHNRLYWYRQTLGQGPEFLTYFQNEAQLEKSRLLSDRFSAERPKGSFSTLEIQRTEQGDSAMYLCASSGTAYEQYFGPGTRLTVT.

The chain couples TRBV7-9 to TRBJ1-2; 12 bases line up with TRBD1. Germline-derived CDR1 and CDR2 are SEHNR and FQNEAQ (reference sequence). V was pared by 3 bases and J by 4 bases, with 6 bases of the junction left unmatched. This CDR3 is built from 16 residues. In DNA form, the CDR3 reads TGTGCCAGCAGCTTGGGACAGGGGGCGCGGGGCTATGGCTACACCTTC. This encodes CASSLGQGARGYGYTF. The complete variable domain, with remaining parts taken from reference TRBV7-9 and TRBJ1-2, reads DTGVSQNPRHKITKRGQNVTFRCDPISEHNRLYWYRQTLGQGPEFLTYFQNEAQLEKSRLLSDRFSAERPKGSFSTLEIQRTEQGDSAMYLCASSLGQGARGYGYTFGSGTRLTVV.